This passage covers 17 T cell receptor beta chains from one sample sequenced in a study of blood T cell repertoires in COVID-19. Measured with immunoSEQ multiplex PCR; TCRdb has only the in-frame clones, and not every one. The sample carries 95,000 to 150,000 clones, 82% recorded once. Sequencing input: peripheral blood. These receptors all stem from an older woman with acute or convalescent COVID-19.

This chain connects TRBV15 to TRBJ1-1; 7 bases are a match to TRBD1. Germline-derived CDR1 and CDR2 are LNHNV and YYDKDF (reference sequence). The V gene end was trimmed by 5 bases and the J gene end by 4 bases; junction bases not matched to a gene: 7. This CDR3 contains 14 residues. The CDR3 nucleotides are TGTGCCACCAGCCCTAAGTACAGGGGCACTGAAGCTTTCTTT. It specifies CATSPKYRGTEAFF.

The count of this clone is one. CDR3: CASSYSAGDQETQYF. The CDR3 DNA follows: TGTGCCAGCAGTTATTCTGCGGGGGACCAAGAGACCCAGTACTTC. This chain connects TRBV6-2 or TRBV6-3 to TRBJ2-5; 7 bases are shared with TRBD2. This CDR3 is 15 amino acids long. The ends lost 3 bases at V and 0 bases at J; junction bases unmatched: 4. Germline V CDR1 and CDR2: MNHEY, SVGEGT.

The chain links TRBV5-4 to TRBJ2-6; D may be TRBD2 (6 bases). CDR1 SGHNT and CDR2 YYREEE come from the germline V gene (reference sequence). The CDR3 runs 17 residues. Trimming stripped 4 bases from V and 0 bases from J, with 14 bases between. The CDR3 region has the DNA TGTGCCAGCAGCCCCGGGGGAACCTTCTCTGGGGCCAACGTCCTGACTTTC. This codes for CASSPGGTFSGANVLTF.

The chain recombines TRBV5-5 with TRBJ2-3; weak D call: TRBD1 (6 bases). Trimming shortened V by 4 bases and J by 0 bases, and 18 bases separated the two germline ends. Germline V gives CDR1 SGHKS, CDR2 YYEKEE (reference sequence). This CDR3 contains 17 residues. In DNA, the CDR3 is TGTGCCAGCAGCCCCGACAGGTCTTCCCTTAGCACAGATACGCAGTATTTT. As protein: CASSPDRSSLSTDTQYF.

This chain uses TRBV4-3 with TRBJ2-3; maybe TRBD1 (5 bases). This CDR3 is built from 16 residues. Trimming removed 0 bases at V and 6 bases at J, with 16 bases between. The germline CDR1 and CDR2 sequences are LGHNA and YSLEER. CDR3 sequence reads: CASSQDPGQGVDTQYF. For the CDR3, the DNA is TGCGCCAGCAGCCAAGATCCCGGGCAGGGTGTGGATACGCAGTATTTT.

This clone was recorded only once. The chain joins TRBV30 to TRBJ1-1, with D hard to call. The CDR3 extends over 11 amino acids. The germline V and J ends were trimmed by 2 bases and 4 bases, with 5 bases remaining between them. Per germline, CDR1 GTSNPN and CDR2 SVGIG (reference sequence). This CDR3 reads CAWSRSTEAFF. CDR3 in DNA: TGTGCCTGGAGTAGGAGCACTGAAGCTTTCTTT.

The gene calls are TRBV4-1 and TRBJ1-2; no clear D gene. This CDR3 comprises 14 residues. V was pared by 4 bases and J by 0 bases, with 9 bases between. Germline V lookup: CDR1 MGHRA, CDR2 YSYEKL. The CDR3 nucleotides read TGCGCCAGCAGCCGCGAACGGGCTAACTATGGCTACACCTTC. It encodes CASSRERANYGYTF.

J is TRBJ1-5 and V is TRBV7-9; 9 positions match TRBD1. The V and J ends lost 5 bases and 0 bases, in that order; junction bases with no gene match: 2. Germline CDR1 SEHNR, CDR2 FQNEAQ (reference sequence). This CDR3 spans 15 amino acids. CDR3 in amino acids: CASSRTGDSNQPQHF. CDR3 nucleotides: TGTGCCAGCAGCAGGACAGGGGATAGCAATCAGCCCCAGCATTTT.

The chain recombines TRBV7-2 with TRBJ2-7; 10 bases agree with TRBD2. Germline CDR1 and CDR2: SGHTA and FQGNSA. Trimming removed 5 bases from V and 4 bases from J; junction bases left unmatched: 5. The CDR3 has 14 residues. The CDR3 coding sequence is TGTGCCAGCAGCGCCAGCGGGGGGGGATACGAGCAGTACTTC. Amino acids: CASSASGGGYEQYF.

This chain connects TRBV15 to TRBJ2-1; D may be TRBD1 (6 bases). The CDR3 has 15 amino acids. Germline-derived CDR1 and CDR2 are LNHNV and YYDKDF (reference sequence). Trimming took 3 bases from V and 8 from J, leaving 17 bases between them. CDR3 coding DNA: TGTGCCACCAGCAGTCCCGGGACAAGACATGATGAGCAGTTCTTC. This gives the protein CATSSPGTRHDEQFF.

This clone appeared once. The genes are TRBV4-1 and TRBJ2-5, with D perhaps matching TRBD2 (5 bases). The CDR3 runs to 16 residues. Trimming left V 4 bases short and J 5 bases short, with 20 bases between. Germline assignment: CDR1 MGHRA and CDR2 YSYEKL. For the CDR3, the DNA is TGCGCCAGCAGCCCGGAAGGCGAGGGATCCCGGGAGACCCAGTACTTC. Translating gives CASSPEGEGSRETQYF.

The V and J genes are TRBV5-4 and TRBJ1-3; unclear D gene. The CDR3 spans 13 residues. Germline V gene sequence: CDR1 SGHNT, CDR2 YYREEE (reference sequence). Deletions cut 3 bases from V and 4 bases from J, with 8 bases between. This chain's CDR3 is CASSSLGGNTIYF. The CDR3 nucleotides read TGTGCCAGCAGCTCCCTGGGCGGAAACACCATATATTTT.

This clone was seen once. V gene TRBV24-1 combines with J gene TRBJ2-3, with D unresolved. This CDR3 is built from 13 residues. V gave up 3 bases and J gave up 2 bases, with 5 bases separating them. Germline-derived CDR1 and CDR2 are KGHDR and SFDVKD. Here the CDR3 reads CATSDPPTDTQYF. The CDR3 region has the DNA TGTGCCACCAGTGATCCTCCCACAGATACGCAGTATTTT.

This chain links TRBV5-1 with TRBJ1-2, with D possibly TRBD1 on 6 matching bases. Germline CDR1 and CDR2: SGHRS and YFSETQ. The V and J ends lost 4 bases and 4 bases respectively, with 14 bases between them. There are 14 residues in the CDR3. CDR3 sequence reads: CASSKGDTSYGYTF. The CDR3 DNA sequence: TGCGCCAGCAGCAAAGGGGACACATCCTATGGCTACACCTTC.

The CDR3 bases are TGTGCCAGCGGTCAGGGGGCAGCCTACGAGCAGTACTTC. Protein sequence: CASGQGAAYEQYF. The J gene is TRBJ2-7, the V gene TRBV5-4; 8 bases fit TRBD1. V was pared by 7 bases and J by 2 bases, with 5 bases of the junction left unmatched. This CDR3 is 13 amino acids long. CDR1 SGHNT and CDR2 YYREEE come from the germline V gene (reference sequence).

The chain uses TRBV7-3 and TRBJ2-5; 9 nucleotides align to TRBD2. The germline CDR1 and CDR2 sequences are SGHTA and FQGTGA. This CDR3 is 16 amino acids long. Trimming removed 0 bases from V and 4 bases from J; junction bases left unmatched: 6. The CDR3 spells CASSLTPAGGSETQYF. As DNA, the CDR3 is TGTGCCAGCAGCTTAACACCAGCGGGGGGTTCAGAGACCCAGTACTTC.

The V gene is TRBV11-2, the J gene TRBJ1-1, with D possibly being TRBD1 (5 bases). This CDR3 is built from 15 residues. Trimming removed 5 bases from V and 1 base from J, with 14 bases in between. Germline loops: CDR1 SGHAT, CDR2 FQNNGV. The CDR3 protein is CASSRSLGRNTEAFF. The CDR3 DNA reads as TGTGCCAGCAGCAGAAGTTTGGGGCGGAACACTGAAGCTTTCTTT.